Listed below are T cell receptor beta chains from one sample, sequenced in a study of T cell responses to AZD1222 COVID-19 vaccine. Data came from immunoSEQ multiplex PCR; TCRdb stores just in-frame clones and leaves some out. The repertoire holds just over 150,000 clones, with around 87% as singletons. Sequencing was performed on peripheral blood, taken 28 days after the second AZD1222 dose. Receptor source: an adult who received the AZD1222 COVID-19 vaccine. Each CDR3 is given with its conserved first and last residue. A D gene is named only where the DNA matches it firmly. Some rows mark clone size as missing; the rest say once, few, many or name a class of expanded clone.

v_gene	j_gene	abundance	d_gene	CDR3aa	CDR3nt
TRBV16	TRBJ2-1	NA	NA	CASSQGGRGSFEQFF	TGTGCCAGCAGCCAAGGGGGACGGGGATCGTTTGAGCAGTTCTTC
TRBV10-3	TRBJ1-6	NA	NA	CAITSGDGYSPLHF	TGTGCCATCACGTCGGGGGATGGATATTCACCCCTCCACTTT
TRBV30	TRBJ1-5	medium-sized	NA	CAWSADSNQPQHF	TGTGCCTGGAGCGCGGACAGCAATCAGCCCCAGCATTTT
TRBV10-3	TRBJ1-2	NA	TRBD1	CAISETRGTGNYVGYTF	TGTGCCATCAGTGAAACCCGCGGGACAGGGAACTACGTCGGCTACACCTTC
TRBV6-2/TRBV6-3	TRBJ1-2	NA	NA	CASSPDGGNGYTF	TGTGCCAGCAGCCCCGACGGGGGGAATGGCTACACCTTC
TRBV7-2	TRBJ2-2	NA	NA	CASSQEATGELFF	TGTGCCAGCAGCCAAGAGGCCACCGGGGAGCTGTTTTTT
TRBV9	TRBJ2-7	NA	NA	CASSVGPELGEQYF	TGTGCCAGCAGCGTAGGACCAGAACTAGGGGAGCAGTACTTC
TRBV6-5	TRBJ1-2	NA	NA	CASVTRDRRGYTF	TGTGCCAGCGTAACTCGCGACAGAAGGGGCTACACCTTC
TRBV18	TRBJ2-7	NA	NA	CASSPTASASYEQYF	TGTGCCAGCTCACCCACGGCTAGCGCGAGCTACGAGCAGTACTTC
TRBV9	TRBJ1-4	few	NA	CASSVDTTNEKLFF	TGTGCCAGCAGCGTGGACACAACTAATGAAAAACTGTTTTTT
TRBV6-5	TRBJ1-4	NA	TRBD1	CASSDTGGTNEKLFF	TGTGCCAGCAGCGACACAGGGGGAACTAATGAAAAACTGTTTTTT
TRBV7-8	TRBJ2-2	NA	NA	CASSLPPAGGATGELFF	TGTGCCAGCAGCTTACCCCCCGCGGGTGGTGCCACCGGGGAGCTGTTTTTT
TRBV27	TRBJ2-5	NA	TRBD1	CASSFRPDRDQETQYF	TGTGCCAGCAGTTTCCGCCCGGACAGGGATCAAGAGACCCAGTACTTC
TRBV21-1	TRBJ1-6	NA	NA	CASSKATDRASPLHF	TGTGCCAGCAGCAAAGCGACGGACAGGGCTTCACCCCTCCACTTT
TRBV29-1	TRBJ2-1	few	NA	CSVRSGAVGNEQFF	TGCAGCGTACGAAGCGGAGCCGTAGGAAATGAGCAGTTCTTC
TRBV27	TRBJ1-4	NA	NA	CASSMQVPFVGNEKLFF	TGTGCCAGCAGTATGCAGGTTCCTTTTGTTGGTAATGAAAAACTGTTTTTT
TRBV6-2/TRBV6-3	TRBJ1-1	NA	TRBD1	CASSYWDRGRGLNTEAFF	TGTGCCAGCAGTTACTGGGACAGGGGGCGCGGGCTAAACACTGAAGCTTTCTTT
TRBV29-1	TRBJ1-4	NA	TRBD1	CSVAGGSLTNEKLFF	TGCAGCGTTGCAGGGGGGTCCTTAACTAATGAAAAACTGTTTTTT
TRBV28	TRBJ1-3	NA	NA	CASSLGGSSFGGNTIYF	TGTGCCAGCAGTTTAGGGGGGTCCTCCTTCGGTGGAAACACCATATATTTT
TRBV6-5	TRBJ1-5	NA	NA	CASNGAGGNQPQHF	TGTGCCTCGAACGGGGCCGGGGGTAATCAGCCCCAGCATTTT
TRBV5-1	TRBJ2-7	NA	NA	CASSLAGGNSYEQYF	TGCGCCAGCAGCTTGGCTGGTGGAAACTCCTACGAGCAGTACTTC
TRBV28	TRBJ2-7	NA	NA	CASRPGLKSEQYF	TGTGCCAGCAGACCGGGACTCAAAAGCGAGCAGTACTTC
TRBV9	TRBJ1-5	NA	TRBD1	CASSVGGETGSQPQHF	TGTGCCAGCAGCGTAGGTGGAGAGACAGGGAGTCAGCCCCAGCATTTT
TRBV10-2	TRBJ1-5	NA	NA	CASSQERVLQPQHF	TGCGCCAGCTCCCAGGAGAGGGTGTTGCAGCCCCAGCATTTT
TRBV2	TRBJ2-1	once	TRBD2	CASRETLAGGTSGGEQFF	TGTGCCAGCCGTGAAACTCTAGCGGGAGGAACCTCCGGCGGTGAGCAGTTCTTC
TRBV7-2	TRBJ1-6	few	NA	CASSSRGRGGSPLHF	TGTGCCAGCAGCTCCCGGGGGAGGGGAGGTTCACCCCTCCACTTT
TRBV30	TRBJ2-3	NA	NA	CAWSGPGRNTDTQYF	TGTGCCTGGAGTGGCCCGGGGCGGAATACAGATACGCAGTATTTT
TRBV7-9	TRBJ2-1	NA	TRBD2	CASSHRAGALGWNEQFF	TGTGCCAGCAGCCATAGAGCGGGAGCACTGGGATGGAATGAGCAGTTCTTC
TRBV9	TRBJ1-2	once	NA	CASSAGTVGRGYTF	TGTGCCAGCAGCGCCGGGACGGTCGGTCGCGGCTACACCTTC
TRBV15	TRBJ2-2	NA	NA	CATTITGELFF	TGTGCCACCACCATCACCGGGGAGCTGTTTTTT
TRBV28	TRBJ2-1	NA	NA	CASNLQGNNEQFF	TGTGCCAGCAACCTGCAGGGTAACAATGAGCAGTTCTTC
TRBV10-3	TRBJ2-1	NA	NA	CAIGGQAYNEQFF	TGTGCCATCGGCGGACAAGCCTACAATGAGCAGTTCTTC
TRBV28	TRBJ1-1	NA	NA	CASSLLVSTEAFF	TGTGCCAGCAGTTTACTTGTCTCCACTGAAGCTTTCTTT
TRBV28	TRBJ1-5	NA	TRBD1	CASRWTGGRNQPQHF	TGTGCCAGCAGATGGACAGGGGGCCGCAATCAGCCCCAGCATTTT
TRBV27	TRBJ2-7	NA	TRBD1	CASSYRQGYEQYF	TGTGCCAGCAGTTATAGACAGGGTTACGAGCAGTACTTC
TRBV6-2/TRBV6-3	TRBJ2-7	NA	NA	CASSTTPGPGLSSYEQYF	TGTGCCAGCAGCACTACCCCAGGACCGGGACTTAGCTCCTACGAGCAGTACTTC
TRBV12-3/TRBV12-4	TRBJ1-5	NA	NA	CASSSGYQPQHF	TGTGCCAGCAGCTCAGGGTATCAGCCCCAGCATTTT
TRBV29-1	TRBJ2-7	NA	TRBD2	CSAQTSGIGYEQYF	TGCAGCGCCCAAACTAGCGGGATAGGTTACGAGCAGTACTTC
TRBV6-2/TRBV6-3	TRBJ1-2	NA	TRBD1	CASSYSKESKTGDTF	TGTGCCAGCAGTTACTCGAAGGAATCGAAGACAGGGGACACCTTC
TRBV19	TRBJ1-1	NA	TRBD1	CASSMSPLGTGGTEAFF	TGTGCCAGTAGTATGAGCCCCTTAGGGACAGGGGGCACTGAAGCTTTCTTT